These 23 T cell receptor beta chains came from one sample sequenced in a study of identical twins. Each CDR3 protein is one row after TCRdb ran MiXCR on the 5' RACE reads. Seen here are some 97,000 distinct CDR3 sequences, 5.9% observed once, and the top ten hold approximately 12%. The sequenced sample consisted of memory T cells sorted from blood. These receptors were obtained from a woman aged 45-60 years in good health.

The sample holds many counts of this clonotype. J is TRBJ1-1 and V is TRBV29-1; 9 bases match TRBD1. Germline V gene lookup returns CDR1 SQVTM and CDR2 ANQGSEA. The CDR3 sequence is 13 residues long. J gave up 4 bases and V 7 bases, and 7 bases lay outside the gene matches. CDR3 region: CSGAQGASTEAFF. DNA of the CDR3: TGCAGCGGGGCACAGGGGGCGAGCACTGAAGCTTTCTTT.

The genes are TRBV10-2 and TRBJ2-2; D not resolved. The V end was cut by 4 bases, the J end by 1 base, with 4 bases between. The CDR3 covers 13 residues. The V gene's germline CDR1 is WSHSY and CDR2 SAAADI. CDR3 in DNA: TGCGCCAGCAGTGGCTTGAACACCGGGGAGCTGTTTTTT. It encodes CASSGLNTGELFF.

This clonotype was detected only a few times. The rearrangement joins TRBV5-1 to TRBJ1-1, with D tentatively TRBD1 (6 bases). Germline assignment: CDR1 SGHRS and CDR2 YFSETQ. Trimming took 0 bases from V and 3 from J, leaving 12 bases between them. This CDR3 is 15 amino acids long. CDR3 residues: CASSLAAGEHTEAFF. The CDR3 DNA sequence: TGCGCCAGCAGCTTGGCAGCAGGGGAGCACACTGAAGCTTTCTTT.

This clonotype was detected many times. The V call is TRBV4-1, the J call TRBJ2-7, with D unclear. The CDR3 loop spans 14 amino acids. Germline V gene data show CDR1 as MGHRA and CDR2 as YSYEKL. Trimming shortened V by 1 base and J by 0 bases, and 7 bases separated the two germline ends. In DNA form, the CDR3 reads TGCGCCAGCAGCCAAGCGGTCGGCTCCTACGAGCAGTACTTC. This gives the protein CASSQAVGSYEQYF.

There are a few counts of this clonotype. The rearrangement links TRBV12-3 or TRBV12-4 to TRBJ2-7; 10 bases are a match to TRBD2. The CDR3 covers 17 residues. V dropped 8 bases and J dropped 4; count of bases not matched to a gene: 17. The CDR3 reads CASSLLLAGVEGYEQYF. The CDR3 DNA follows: TGTGCCAGCTCGCTCCTTCTAGCGGGAGTTGAAGGGTACGAGCAGTACTTC.

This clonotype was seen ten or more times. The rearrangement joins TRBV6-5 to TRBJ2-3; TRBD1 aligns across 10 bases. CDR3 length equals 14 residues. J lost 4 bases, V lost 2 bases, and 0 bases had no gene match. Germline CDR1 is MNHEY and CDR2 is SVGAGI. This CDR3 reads CASSYGTGADTQYF. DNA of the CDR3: TGTGCCAGCAGTTACGGGACAGGGGCAGATACGCAGTATTTT.

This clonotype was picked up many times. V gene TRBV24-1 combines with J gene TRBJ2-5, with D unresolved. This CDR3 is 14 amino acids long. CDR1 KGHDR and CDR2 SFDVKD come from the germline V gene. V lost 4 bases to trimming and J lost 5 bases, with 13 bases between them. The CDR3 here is CATSEAGRSETQYF. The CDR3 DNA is TGTGCCACCAGTGAGGCAGGACGATCGGAGACCCAGTACTTC.

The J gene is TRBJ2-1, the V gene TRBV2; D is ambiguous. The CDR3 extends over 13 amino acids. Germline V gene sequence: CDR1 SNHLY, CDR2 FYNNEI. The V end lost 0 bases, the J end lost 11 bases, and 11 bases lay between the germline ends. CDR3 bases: TGTGCCAGCAGTGAAGCGCTGAAAGCCAAGCAGTTCTTC. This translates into CASSEALKAKQFF.

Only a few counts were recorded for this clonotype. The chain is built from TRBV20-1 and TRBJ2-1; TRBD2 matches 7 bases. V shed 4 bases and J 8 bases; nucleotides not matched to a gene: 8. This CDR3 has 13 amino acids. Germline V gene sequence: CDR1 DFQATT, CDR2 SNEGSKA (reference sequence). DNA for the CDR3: TGCAGTGCTAAGGGGCGGGAGAGGGATGAGCAGTTCTTC. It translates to CSAKGRERDEQFF.

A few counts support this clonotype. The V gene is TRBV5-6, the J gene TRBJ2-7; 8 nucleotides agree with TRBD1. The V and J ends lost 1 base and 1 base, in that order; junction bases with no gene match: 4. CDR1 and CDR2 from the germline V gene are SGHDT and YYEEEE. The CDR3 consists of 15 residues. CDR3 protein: CASSLSGTGSYEQYF. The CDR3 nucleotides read TGTGCCAGCAGCTTGAGTGGGACAGGATCCTACGAGCAGTACTTC.

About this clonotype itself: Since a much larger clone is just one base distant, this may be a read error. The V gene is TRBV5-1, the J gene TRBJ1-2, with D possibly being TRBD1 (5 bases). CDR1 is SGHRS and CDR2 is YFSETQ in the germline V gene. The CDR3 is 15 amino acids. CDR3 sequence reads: CASRPNSAGDYGYPF. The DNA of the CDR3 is TGCGCCAGCAGGCCAAATTCAGCGGGGGACTATGGCTACCCCTTC. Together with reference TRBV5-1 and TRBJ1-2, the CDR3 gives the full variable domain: KAGVTQTPRYLIKTRGQQVTLSCSPISGHRSVSWYQQTPGQGLQFLFEYFSETQRNKGNFPGRFSGRQFSNSRSEMNVSTLELGDSALYLCASRPNSAGDYGYPFGSGTRLTVV.

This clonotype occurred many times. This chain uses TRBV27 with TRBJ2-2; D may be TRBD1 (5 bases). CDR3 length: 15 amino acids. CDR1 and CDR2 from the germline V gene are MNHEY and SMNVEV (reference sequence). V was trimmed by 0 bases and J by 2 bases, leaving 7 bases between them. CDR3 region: CASSLSGLNTGELFF. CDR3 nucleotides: TGTGCCAGCAGTTTATCGGGGCTTAACACCGGGGAGCTGTTTTTT.

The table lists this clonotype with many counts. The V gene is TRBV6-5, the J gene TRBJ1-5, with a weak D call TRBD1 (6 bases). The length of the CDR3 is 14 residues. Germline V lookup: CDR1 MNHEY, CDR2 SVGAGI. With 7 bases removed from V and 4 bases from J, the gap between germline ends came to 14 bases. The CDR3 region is CASNAGRGNQPQHF. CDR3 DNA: TGTGCCAGCAATGCGGGGAGGGGGAATCAGCCCCAGCATTTT.

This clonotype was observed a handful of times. The CDR3 DNA follows: TGTGCCAGCAGCCGGGACAGGGGCTACGAGCAGTACGTC. Its translation is CASSRDRGYEQYV. This chain uses TRBV11-2 with TRBJ2-7, with TRBD1 identical over 10 bases. Germline loops: CDR1 SGHAT, CDR2 FQNNGV. The ends lost 5 bases at V and 3 bases at J; junction bases unmatched: 1. The CDR3 is made up of 13 amino acids.

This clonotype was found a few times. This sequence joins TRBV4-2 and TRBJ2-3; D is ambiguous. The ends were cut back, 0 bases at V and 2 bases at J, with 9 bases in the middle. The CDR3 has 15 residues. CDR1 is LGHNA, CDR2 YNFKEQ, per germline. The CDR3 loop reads CASSQEVGSTDTQYF. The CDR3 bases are TGTGCCAGCAGCCAAGAGGTCGGATCCACAGATACGCAGTATTTT.

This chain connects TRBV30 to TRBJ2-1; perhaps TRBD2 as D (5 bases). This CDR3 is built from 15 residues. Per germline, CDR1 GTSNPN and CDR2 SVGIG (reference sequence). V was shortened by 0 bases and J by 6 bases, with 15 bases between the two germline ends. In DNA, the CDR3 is TGTGCCTGGAGTGTACGGCGGGTCCACCTCAATGAGCAGTTCTTC. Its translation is CAWSVRRVHLNEQFF. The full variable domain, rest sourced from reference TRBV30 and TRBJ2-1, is SQTIHQWPATLVQPVGSPLSLECTVEGTSNPNLYWYRQAAGRGLQLLFYSVGIGQISSEVPQNLSASRPQDRQFILSSKKLLLSDSGFYLCAWSVRRVHLNEQFFGPGTRLTVL.

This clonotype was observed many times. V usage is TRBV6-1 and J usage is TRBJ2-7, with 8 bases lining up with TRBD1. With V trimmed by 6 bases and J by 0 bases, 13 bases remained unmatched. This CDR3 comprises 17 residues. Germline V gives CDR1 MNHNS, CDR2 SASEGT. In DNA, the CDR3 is TGTGCCAGCAGACTAACCTCCGGGACAGGCGCCTCCTACGAGCAGTACGTC. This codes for CASRLTSGTGASYEQYV.

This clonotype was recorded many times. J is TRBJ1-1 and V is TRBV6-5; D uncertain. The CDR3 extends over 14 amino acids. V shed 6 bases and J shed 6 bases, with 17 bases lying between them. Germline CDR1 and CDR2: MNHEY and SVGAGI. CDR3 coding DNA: TGTGCCAGCAGCCTTAGTTTAGAGTTCGCTGAAGCTTTCTTT. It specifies CASSLSLEFAEAFF.

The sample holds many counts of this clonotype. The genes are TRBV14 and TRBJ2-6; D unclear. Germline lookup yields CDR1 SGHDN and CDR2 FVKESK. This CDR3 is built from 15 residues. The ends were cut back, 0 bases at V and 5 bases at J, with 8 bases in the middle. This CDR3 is CASSQDLGRANVLTF. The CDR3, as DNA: TGTGCCAGCAGCCAAGATCTAGGTCGGGCCAACGTCCTGACTTTC.

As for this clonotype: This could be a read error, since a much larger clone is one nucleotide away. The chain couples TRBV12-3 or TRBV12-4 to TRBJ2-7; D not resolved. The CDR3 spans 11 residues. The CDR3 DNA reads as TGTGCCAGCAGAAACGAGTACGAGCAGAACTTC. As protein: CASRNEYEQNF.

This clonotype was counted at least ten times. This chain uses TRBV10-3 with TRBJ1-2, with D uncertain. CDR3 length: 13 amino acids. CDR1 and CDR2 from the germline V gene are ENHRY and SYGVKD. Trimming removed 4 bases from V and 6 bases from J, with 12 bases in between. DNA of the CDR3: TGTGCCATCAGTGTGCCCGGGTTTGATGGCTACACCTTC. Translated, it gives CAISVPGFDGYTF.

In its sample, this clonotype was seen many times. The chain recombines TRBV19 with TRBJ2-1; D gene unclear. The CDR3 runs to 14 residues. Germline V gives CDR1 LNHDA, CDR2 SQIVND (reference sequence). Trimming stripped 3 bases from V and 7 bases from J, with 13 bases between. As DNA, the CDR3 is TGTGCCAGTAGTATTGAGTGGGCCCTTAATGAGCAGTTCTTC. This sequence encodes CASSIEWALNEQFF. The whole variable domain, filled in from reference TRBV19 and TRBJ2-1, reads DGGITQSPKYLFRKEGQNVTLSCEQNLNHDAMYWYRQDPGQGLRLIYYSQIVNDFQKGDIAEGYSVSREKKESFPLTVTSAQKNPTAFYLCASSIEWALNEQFFGPGTRLTVL.

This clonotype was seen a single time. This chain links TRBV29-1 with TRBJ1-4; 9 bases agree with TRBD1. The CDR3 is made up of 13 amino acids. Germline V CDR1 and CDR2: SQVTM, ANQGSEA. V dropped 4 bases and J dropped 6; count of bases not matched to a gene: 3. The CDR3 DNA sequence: TGCAGCGTTGTGTGGGACAGGGATGAAAAACTGTTTTTT. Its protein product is CSVVWDRDEKLFF.